The clone carrying this T cell receptor (beta chain) was picked up a small number of times. This specimen belongs to a study of shared T cell receptors in the human thymus. The assay was immunoSEQ multiplex PCR, and TCRdb's table has in-frame clones only and misses some. The sample shows about 660,000 clones, approximately 88% of them seen only once. This sample was shared with a second study, whose subject was human thymus T cells. As that report states: Resections obtained during corrective heart surgery supplied the thymus tissue.

Sequenced input: thymocytes. The TCR originated in a boy under two years old with a congenital heart defect.

DNA for the CDR3: TGTGCCAGCAGCTTAGCCGGGGGTAATCAGCCCCAGCATTTT. It specifies CASSLAGGNQPQHF. The V gene is TRBV7-6, the J gene TRBJ1-5; D may be TRBD1 (5 bases). Trimming shortened V by 0 bases and J by 4 bases, and 7 bases separated the two germline ends. CDR3 length: 14 amino acids. Germline V gene lookup returns CDR1 SGHVS and CDR2 FNYEAQ. The complete variable domain, with remaining parts taken from reference TRBV7-6 and TRBJ1-5, reads GAGVSQSPRYKVTKRGQDVALRCDPISGHVSLYWYRQALGQGPEFLTYFNYEAQQDKSGLPNDRFSAERPEGSISTLTIQRTEQRDSAMYRCASSLAGGNQPQHFGDGTRLSIL.